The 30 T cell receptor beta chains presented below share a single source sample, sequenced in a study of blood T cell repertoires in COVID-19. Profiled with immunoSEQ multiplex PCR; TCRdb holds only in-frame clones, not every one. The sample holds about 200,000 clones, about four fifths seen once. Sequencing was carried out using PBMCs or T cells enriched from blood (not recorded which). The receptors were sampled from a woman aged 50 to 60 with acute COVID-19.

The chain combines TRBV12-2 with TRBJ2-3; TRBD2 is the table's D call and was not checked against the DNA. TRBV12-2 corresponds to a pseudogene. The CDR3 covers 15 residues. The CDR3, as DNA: TGTGCAAGTCGTGTAGGGGAGGTCGGCACAGATACGCAGTATTTT. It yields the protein CASRVGEVGTDTQYF.

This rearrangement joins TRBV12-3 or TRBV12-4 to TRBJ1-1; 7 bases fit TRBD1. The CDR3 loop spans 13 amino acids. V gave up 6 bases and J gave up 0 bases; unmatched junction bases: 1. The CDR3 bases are TGTGCCAGCAGAGGGGGCCTGAACACTGAAGCTTTCTTT. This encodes CASRGGLNTEAFF.

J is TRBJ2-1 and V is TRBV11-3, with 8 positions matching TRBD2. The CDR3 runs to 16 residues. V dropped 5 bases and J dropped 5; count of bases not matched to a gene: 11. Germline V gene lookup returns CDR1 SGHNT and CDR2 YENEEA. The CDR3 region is CASSIGTGGNNNEQFF. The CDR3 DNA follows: TGTGCCAGCAGCATAGGTACGGGGGGGAACAACAATGAGCAGTTCTTC.

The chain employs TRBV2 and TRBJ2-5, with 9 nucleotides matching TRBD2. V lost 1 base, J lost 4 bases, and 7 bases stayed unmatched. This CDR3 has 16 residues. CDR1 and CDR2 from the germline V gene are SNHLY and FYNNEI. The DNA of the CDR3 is TGTGCCAGCAGTGAAGTGTGGCTAGCGGGACTAGAGACCCAGTACTTC. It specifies CASSEVWLAGLETQYF. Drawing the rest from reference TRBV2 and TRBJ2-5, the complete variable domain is EPEVTQTPSHQVTQMGQEVILRCVPISNHLYFYWYRQILGQKVEFLVSFYNNEISEKSEIFDDQFSVERPDGSNFTLKIRSTKLEDSAMYFCASSEVWLAGLETQYFGPGTRLLVL.

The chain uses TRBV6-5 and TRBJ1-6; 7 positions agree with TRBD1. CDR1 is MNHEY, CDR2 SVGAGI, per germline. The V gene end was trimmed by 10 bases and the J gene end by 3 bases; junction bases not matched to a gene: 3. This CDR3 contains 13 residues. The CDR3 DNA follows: TGTGCCATCGACAGGGACTATAATTCACCCCTCCACTTT. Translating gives CAIDRDYNSPLHF.

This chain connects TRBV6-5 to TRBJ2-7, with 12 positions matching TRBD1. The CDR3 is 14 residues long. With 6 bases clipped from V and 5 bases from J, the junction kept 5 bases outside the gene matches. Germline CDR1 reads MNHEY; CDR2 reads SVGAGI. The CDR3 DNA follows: TGTGCCAGCAGGGGACAGGGGGCGCCCCACGAGCAGTACTTC. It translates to CASRGQGAPHEQYF.

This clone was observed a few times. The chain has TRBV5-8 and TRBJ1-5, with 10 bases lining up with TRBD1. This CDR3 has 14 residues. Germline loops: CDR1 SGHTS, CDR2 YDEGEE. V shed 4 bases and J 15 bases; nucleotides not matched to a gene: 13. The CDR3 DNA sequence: TGTGCCAGCAGCCCCCGACAGGGGGCGCGGGTTGGGCATTTT. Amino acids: CASSPRQGARVGHF.

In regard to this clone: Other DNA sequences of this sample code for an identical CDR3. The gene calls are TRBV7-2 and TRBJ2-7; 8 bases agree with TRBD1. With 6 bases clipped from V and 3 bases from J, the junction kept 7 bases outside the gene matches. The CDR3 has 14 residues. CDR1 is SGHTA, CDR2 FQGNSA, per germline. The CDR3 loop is CASSPGTGGYEQYF. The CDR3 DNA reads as TGTGCCAGCAGTCCCGGGACAGGCGGCTACGAGCAGTACTTC.

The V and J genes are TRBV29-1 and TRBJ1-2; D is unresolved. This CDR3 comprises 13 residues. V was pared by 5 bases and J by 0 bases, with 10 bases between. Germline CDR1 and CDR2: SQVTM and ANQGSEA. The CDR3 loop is CSVSSGTNYGYTF. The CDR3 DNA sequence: TGCAGCGTTTCCTCCGGGACTAACTATGGCTACACCTTC.

In nucleotides, the CDR3 is TGTGCCAGCACCCGGGACAGGGGTTACAATGAGCAGTTCTTC. It is translated as CASTRDRGYNEQFF. This rearrangement joins TRBV6-5 to TRBJ2-1; 10 bases are shared with TRBD1. The CDR3 has 14 amino acids. V shed 7 bases and J 4 bases; nucleotides not matched to a gene: 4. The V gene's germline CDR1 is MNHEY and CDR2 SVGAGI.

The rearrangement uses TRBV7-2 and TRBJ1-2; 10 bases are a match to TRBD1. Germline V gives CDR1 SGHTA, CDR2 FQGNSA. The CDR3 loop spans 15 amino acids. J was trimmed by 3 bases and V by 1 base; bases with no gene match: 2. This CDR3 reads CASSLGQGAHYGYTF. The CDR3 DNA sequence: TGTGCCAGCAGCTTAGGACAGGGGGCGCACTATGGCTACACCTTC. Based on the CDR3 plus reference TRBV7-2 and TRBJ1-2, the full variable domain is GAGVSQSPSNKVTEKGKDVELRCDPISGHTALYWYRQSLGQGLEFLIYFQGNSAPDKSGLPSDRFSAERTGGSVSTLTIQRTQQEDSAVYLCASSLGQGAHYGYTFGSGTRLTVV.

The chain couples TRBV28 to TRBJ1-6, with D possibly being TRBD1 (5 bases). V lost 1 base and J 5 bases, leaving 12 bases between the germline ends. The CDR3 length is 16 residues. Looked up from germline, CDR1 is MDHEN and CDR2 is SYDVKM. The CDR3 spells CASSLFGAGNNSPLHF. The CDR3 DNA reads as TGTGCCAGCAGTTTATTTGGGGCAGGGAATAATTCACCCCTCCACTTT. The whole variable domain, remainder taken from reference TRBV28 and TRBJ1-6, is DVKVTQSSRYLVKRTGEKVFLECVQDMDHENMFWYRQDPGLGLRLIYFSYDVKMKEKGDIPEGYSVSREKKERFSLILESASTNQTSMYLCASSLFGAGNNSPLHFGNGTRLTVT.

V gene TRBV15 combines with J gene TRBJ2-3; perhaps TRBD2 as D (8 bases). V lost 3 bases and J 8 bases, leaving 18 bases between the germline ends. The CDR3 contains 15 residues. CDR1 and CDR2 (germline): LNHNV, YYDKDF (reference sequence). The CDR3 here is CATSRGTAGEGTQYF. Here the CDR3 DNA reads TGTGCCACCAGCAGGGGGACAGCGGGGGAGGGTACGCAGTATTTT.

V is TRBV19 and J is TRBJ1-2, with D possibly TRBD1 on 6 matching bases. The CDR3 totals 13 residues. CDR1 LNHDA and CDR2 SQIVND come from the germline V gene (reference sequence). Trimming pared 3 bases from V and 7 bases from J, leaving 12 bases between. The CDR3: CASSITRGSGYTF. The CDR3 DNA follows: TGTGCCAGTAGTATTACCAGGGGAAGTGGCTACACCTTC.

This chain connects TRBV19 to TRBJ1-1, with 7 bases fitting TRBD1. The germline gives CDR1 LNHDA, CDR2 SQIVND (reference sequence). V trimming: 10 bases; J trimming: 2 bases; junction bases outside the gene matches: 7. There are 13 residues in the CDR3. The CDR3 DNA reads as TGTGCCACCGCGGGACAGAGTAACACTGAAGCTTTCTTT. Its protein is CATAGQSNTEAFF.

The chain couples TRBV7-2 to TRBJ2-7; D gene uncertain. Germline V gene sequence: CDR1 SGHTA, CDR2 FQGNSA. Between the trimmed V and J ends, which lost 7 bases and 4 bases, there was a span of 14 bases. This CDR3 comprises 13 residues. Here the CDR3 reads CASTAIAPYEQYF. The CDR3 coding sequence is TGTGCCAGCACCGCGATAGCCCCATACGAGCAGTACTTC.

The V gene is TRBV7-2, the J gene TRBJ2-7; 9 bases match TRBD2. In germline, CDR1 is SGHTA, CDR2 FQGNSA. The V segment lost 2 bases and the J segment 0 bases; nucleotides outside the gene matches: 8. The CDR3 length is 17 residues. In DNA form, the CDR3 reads TGTGCCAGCAGCTTACCCAGCGGTAGCGGGGGCTCCTACGAGCAGTACTTC. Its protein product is CASSLPSGSGGSYEQYF.

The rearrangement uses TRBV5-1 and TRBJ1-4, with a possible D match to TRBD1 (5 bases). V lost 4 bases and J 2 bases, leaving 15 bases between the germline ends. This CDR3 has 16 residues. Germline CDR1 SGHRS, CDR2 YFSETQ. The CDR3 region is CASSPAGRGTNEKLFF. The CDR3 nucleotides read TGCGCCAGCAGCCCGGCCGGGCGGGGGACTAATGAAAAACTGTTTTTT.

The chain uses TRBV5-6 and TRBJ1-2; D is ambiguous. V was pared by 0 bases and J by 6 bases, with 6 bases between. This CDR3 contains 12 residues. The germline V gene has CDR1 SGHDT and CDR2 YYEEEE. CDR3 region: CASSLAVDGYTF. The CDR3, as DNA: TGTGCCAGCAGCTTGGCCGTAGATGGCTACACCTTC.

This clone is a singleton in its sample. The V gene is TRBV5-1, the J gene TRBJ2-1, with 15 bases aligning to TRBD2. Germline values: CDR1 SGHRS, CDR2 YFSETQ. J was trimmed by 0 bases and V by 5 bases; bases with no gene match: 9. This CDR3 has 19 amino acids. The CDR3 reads CASRPGTSGGQSSYNEQFF. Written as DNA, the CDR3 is TGCGCCAGCAGGCCTGGGACTAGCGGGGGGCAGAGCTCCTACAATGAGCAGTTCTTC.

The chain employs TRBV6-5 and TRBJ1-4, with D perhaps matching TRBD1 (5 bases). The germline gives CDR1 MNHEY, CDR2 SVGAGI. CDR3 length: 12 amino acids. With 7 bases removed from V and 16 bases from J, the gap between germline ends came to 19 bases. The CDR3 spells CASKGGREVWFF. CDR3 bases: TGTGCCAGCAAAGGTGGCAGGGAGGTTTGGTTTTTT.

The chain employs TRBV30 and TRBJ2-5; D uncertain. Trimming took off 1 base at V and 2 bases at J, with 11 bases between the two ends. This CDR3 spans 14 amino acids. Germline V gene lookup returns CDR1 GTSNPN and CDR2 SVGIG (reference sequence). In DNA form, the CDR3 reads TGTGCCTGGAGTGACCTTGGGCCACAAGAGACCCAGTACTTC. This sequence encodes CAWSDLGPQETQYF.

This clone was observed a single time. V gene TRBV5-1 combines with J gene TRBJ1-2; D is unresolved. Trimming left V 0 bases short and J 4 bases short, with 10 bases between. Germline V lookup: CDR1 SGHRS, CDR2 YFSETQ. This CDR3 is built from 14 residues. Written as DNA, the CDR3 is TGCGCCAGCAGCTTGGGCGCTATTGCCTATGGCTACACCTTC. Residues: CASSLGAIAYGYTF. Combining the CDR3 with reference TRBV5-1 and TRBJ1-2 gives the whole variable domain KAGVTQTPRYLIKTRGQQVTLSCSPISGHRSVSWYQQTPGQGLQFLFEYFSETQRNKGNFPGRFSGRQFSNSRSEMNVSTLELGDSALYLCASSLGAIAYGYTFGSGTRLTVV.

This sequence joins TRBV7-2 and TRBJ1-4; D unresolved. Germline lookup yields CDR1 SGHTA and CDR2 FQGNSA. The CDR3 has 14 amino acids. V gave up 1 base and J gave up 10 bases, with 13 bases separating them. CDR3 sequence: CASSLVSTPLKLFF. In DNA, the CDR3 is TGTGCCAGCAGCTTAGTATCGACTCCCTTAAAACTGTTTTTT.

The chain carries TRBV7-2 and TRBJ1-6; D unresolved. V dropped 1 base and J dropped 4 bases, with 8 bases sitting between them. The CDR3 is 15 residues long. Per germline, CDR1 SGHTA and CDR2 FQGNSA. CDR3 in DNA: TGTGCCAGCAGCTTAGGACAAAGATATAATTCACCCCTCCACTTT. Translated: CASSLGQRYNSPLHF.

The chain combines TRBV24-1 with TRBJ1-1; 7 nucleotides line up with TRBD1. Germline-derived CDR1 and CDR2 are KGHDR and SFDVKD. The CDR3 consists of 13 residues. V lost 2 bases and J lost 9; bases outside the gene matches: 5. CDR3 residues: CATSDSPTGKAFF. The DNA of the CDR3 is TGTGCCACCAGTGATTCTCCGACAGGGAAAGCTTTCTTT.

CDR3 residues: CASSPDWSAPYGYTF. CDR3 DNA: TGTGCCAGTAGTCCCGACTGGTCGGCTCCCTATGGCTACACCTTC. This chain joins TRBV19 and TRBJ1-2; D unresolved. The CDR3 length is 15 residues. Germline V lookup: CDR1 LNHDA, CDR2 SQIVND (reference sequence). V shed 5 bases and J shed 4 bases, with 17 bases lying between them.

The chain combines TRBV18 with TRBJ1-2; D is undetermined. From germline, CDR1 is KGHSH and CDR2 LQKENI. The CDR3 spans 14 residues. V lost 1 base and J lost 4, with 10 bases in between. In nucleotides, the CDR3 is TGTGCCAGCTCACCACTTGATTCGGTCTATGGCTACACCTTC. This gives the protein CASSPLDSVYGYTF.

The CDR3 nucleotides read TGTGCCAGCAGTGTAGGGGTAGAAGGGGCCAACGTCCTGACTTTC. This translates into CASSVGVEGANVLTF. The chain couples TRBV2 to TRBJ2-6; tentatively, D is TRBD1 (5 bases). The V gene's germline CDR1 is SNHLY and CDR2 FYNNEI. This CDR3 comprises 15 residues. Trimming took 4 bases from V and 4 from J, leaving 11 bases between them.

The CDR3 bases are TGTGCCAGCAGCTTAGTCAGCGGCGGAAACACCATATATTTT. It translates to CASSLVSGGNTIYF. The chain combines TRBV7-9 with TRBJ1-3, with D unresolved. Trimming cost V 1 base and J 4 bases, with 8 bases left between them. CDR1 and CDR2 (germline): SEHNR, FQNEAQ (reference sequence). The CDR3 is 14 residues long.